This T cell receptor beta chain appears in the sequencing data of a study of T cells in Graves' hyperthyroidism and ophthalmopathy. Study results and caveats: Model-based prediction identified ophthalmopathy a median approximately 6 months prior to its onset. Blood samples included most of the expanded thyroid clonotypes exceeding 0.001.

RNA transcripts yielded amplified TCR beta CDR3 regions. RT-PCR in the first round (using the HTBI primer set) targeted the TCR CDR3. TCRdb reanalysed the multiplex PCR reads using MiXCR and keeps one entry per CDR3 protein. The sample contains 500,000 to 750,000 distinct CDR3 sequences, approximately 14% of which appear only once. Ten or more counts support this clonotype. The antigen remains undetermined. The CDR3 has 16 amino acids. Germline CDR1 reads DFQATT; CDR2 reads SNEGSKA (reference sequence). The V end lost 5 bases, the J end lost 1 base, and 18 bases lay between the germline ends. This TCR was sampled from a woman aged 25 to 39 with Graves' hyperthyroidism. The chain uses TRBV20-1 and TRBJ2-1; D is possibly TRBD2 (6 bases). Sequencing was done on a sample of blood. Here the CDR3 DNA reads TGCAGTGCTCCTACACCTCGCGGGATGTCCTACAATGAGCAGTTCTTC. Protein product: CSAPTPRGMSYNEQFF.